Here is one T cell receptor (beta chain) with its context. V was clipped by 2 bases and J by 1 base, with 8 bases between them. Per germline, CDR1 SGHVS and CDR2 FNYEAQ. This CDR3 comprises 14 residues. This sample is part of a study of cytomegalovirus exposure and HLA in healthy donors. Sequencing was performed with immunoSEQ multiplex PCR; in TCRdb, only in-frame clones are kept and a portion is missing. The data hold 250,000 to 400,000 clones, with roughly 86% observed a single time. The receptor comes from a man younger than 45 in good health and CMV-seronegative. This chain connects TRBV7-6 to TRBJ1-1; D is undetermined. Sequenced sample: PBMCs. The CDR3 nucleotides are TGTGCCAGCAGCTTAATCTCCGGGAACACTGAAGCTTTCTTT. It translates to CASSLISGNTEAFF.